The 3 T cell receptor beta chains in this list originate from one sample, sequenced in a study of blood T cell repertoires in COVID-19 (TCRdb year 2020). To prepare the library, the immunoSEQ multiplex PCR assay was applied. Held by TCRdb, this immuneACCESS table contains in-frame sequences only and omits some clones. Under half of the omission traces to an unresolved V gene where checked; the cause of the rest is unknown. In all, the sample holds roughly 200,000 clones, and around 90% of those were seen once. The ten largest make up less than 2% of the sample. Sequencing input: peripheral blood. The receptors shown here come from a man in his 70s with acute or convalescent COVID-19.

J is TRBJ1-3 and V is TRBV30, with D maybe TRBD1 (5 bases). With 2 bases removed from V and 7 bases from J, the gap between germline ends came to 12 bases. Per germline, CDR1 GTSNPN and CDR2 SVGIG (reference sequence). There are 13 residues in the CDR3. CDR3 residues: CAWSPDSRNTIYF. The CDR3 DNA is TGTGCCTGGAGTCCTGACAGCCGGAACACCATATATTTT.

In this sample, this clone turned up once. The CDR3 region has the DNA TGCAGTGCTAGTAAAAGCGGCGGGAACTATGGCTACACCTTC. The encoded protein is CSASKSGGNYGYTF. This chain connects TRBV20-1 to TRBJ1-2, with D hard to call. Trimming took off 3 bases at V and 2 bases at J, with 13 bases between the two ends. The CDR3 runs to 14 residues. Per the germline V gene, CDR1 is DFQATT and CDR2 is SNEGSKA (reference sequence).

The J gene is TRBJ2-1, the V gene TRBV5-4; tentative D call: TRBD1 (5 bases). Germline CDR1 SGHNT, CDR2 YYREEE (reference sequence). Trimming removed 0 bases at V and 9 bases at J, with 16 bases between. This CDR3 has 15 residues. CDR3 DNA sequence: TGTGCCAGCAGCTTGGCCCAGGGTCGGCCCGGTGAGCAGTTCTTC. Encoded protein: CASSLAQGRPGEQFF.